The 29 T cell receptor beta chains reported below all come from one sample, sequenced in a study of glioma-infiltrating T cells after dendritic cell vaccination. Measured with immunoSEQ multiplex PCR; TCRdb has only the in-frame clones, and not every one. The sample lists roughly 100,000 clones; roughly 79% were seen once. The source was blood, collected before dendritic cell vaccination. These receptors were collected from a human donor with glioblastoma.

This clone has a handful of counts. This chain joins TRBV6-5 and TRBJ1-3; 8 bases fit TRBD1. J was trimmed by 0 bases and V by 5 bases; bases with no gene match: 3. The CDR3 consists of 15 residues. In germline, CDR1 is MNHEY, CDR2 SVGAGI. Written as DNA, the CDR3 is TGTGCCAGCAGTGGACAGGGTTTCTCTGGAAACACCATATATTTT. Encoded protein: CASSGQGFSGNTIYF.

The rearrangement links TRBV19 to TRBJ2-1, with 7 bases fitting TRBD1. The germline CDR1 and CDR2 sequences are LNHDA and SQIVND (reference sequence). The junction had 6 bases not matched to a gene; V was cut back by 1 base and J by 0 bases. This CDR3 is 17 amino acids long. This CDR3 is CASSIVQGDSSYNEQFF. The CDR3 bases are TGTGCCAGTAGTATAGTTCAGGGGGATAGCTCCTACAATGAGCAGTTCTTC.

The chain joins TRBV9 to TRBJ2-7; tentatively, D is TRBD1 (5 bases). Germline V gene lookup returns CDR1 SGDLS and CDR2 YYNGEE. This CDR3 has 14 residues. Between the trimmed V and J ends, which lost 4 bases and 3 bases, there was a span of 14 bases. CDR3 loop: CASSPEDSFYEQYF. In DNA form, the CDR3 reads TGTGCCAGCAGCCCAGAAGACAGTTTCTACGAGCAGTACTTC.

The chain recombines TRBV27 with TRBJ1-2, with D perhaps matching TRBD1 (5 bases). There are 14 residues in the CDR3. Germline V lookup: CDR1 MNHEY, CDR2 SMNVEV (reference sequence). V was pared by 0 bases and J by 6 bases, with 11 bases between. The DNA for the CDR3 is TGTGCCAGCAGTTTATCCACAGGAGTTCATGGCTACACCTTC. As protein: CASSLSTGVHGYTF.

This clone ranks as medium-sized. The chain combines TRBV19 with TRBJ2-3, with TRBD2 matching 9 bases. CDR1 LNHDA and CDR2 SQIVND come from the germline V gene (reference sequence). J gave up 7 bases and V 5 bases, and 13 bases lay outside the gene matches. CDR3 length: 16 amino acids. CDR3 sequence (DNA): TGTGCCAGTAGTCCAGGGGGAGCGGGGGGCCCATATACGCAGTATTTT. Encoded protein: CASSPGGAGGPYTQYF.

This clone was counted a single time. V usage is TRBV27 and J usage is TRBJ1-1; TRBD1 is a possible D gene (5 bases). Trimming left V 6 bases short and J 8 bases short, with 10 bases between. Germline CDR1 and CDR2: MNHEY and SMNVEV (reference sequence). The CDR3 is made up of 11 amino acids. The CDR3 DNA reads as TGTGCCAGCAGGAGACAGACCGAAGCTTTCTTT. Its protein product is CASRRQTEAFF.

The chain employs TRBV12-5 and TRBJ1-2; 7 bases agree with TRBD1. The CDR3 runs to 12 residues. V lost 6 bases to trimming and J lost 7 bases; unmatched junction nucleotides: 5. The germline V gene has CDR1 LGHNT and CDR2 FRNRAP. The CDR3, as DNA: TGTGCTAGTGGGGGGCCAGGGGGTGGCTACACCTTC. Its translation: CASGGPGGGYTF.

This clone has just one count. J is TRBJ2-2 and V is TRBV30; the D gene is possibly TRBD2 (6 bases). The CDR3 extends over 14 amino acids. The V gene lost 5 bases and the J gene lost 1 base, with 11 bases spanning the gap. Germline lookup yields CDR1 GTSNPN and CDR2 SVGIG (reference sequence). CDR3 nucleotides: TGTGCCTGGGAGGTGGGGGGGAACACCGGGGAGCTGTTTTTT. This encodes CAWEVGGNTGELFF.

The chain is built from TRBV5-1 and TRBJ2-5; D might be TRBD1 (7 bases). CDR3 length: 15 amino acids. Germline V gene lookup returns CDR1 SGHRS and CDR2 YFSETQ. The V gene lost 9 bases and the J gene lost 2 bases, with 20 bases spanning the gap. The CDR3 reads CATQGGAGNQETQYF. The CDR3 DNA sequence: TGCGCCACCCAGGGGGGTGCGGGGAATCAAGAGACCCAGTACTTC.

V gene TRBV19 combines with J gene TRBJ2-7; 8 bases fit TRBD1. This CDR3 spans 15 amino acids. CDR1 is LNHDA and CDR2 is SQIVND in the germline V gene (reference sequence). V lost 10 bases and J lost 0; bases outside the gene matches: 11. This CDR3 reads CATRKPGQDSYEQYF. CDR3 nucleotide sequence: TGTGCCACAAGAAAACCGGGACAGGACTCCTACGAGCAGTACTTC.

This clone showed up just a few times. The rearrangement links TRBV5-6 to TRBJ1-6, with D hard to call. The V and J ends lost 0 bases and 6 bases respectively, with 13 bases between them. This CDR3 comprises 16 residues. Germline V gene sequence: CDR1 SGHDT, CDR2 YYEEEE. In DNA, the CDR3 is TGTGCCAGCAGCTTGGGGGGTTTAGGGAGTAATTCACCCCTCCACTTT. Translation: CASSLGGLGSNSPLHF.

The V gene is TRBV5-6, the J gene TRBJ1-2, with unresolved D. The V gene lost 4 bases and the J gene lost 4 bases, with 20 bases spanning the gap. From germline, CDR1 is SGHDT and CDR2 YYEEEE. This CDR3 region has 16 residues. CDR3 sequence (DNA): TGTGCCAGCAGCCCGCTACATGCAAACAGCCCCTATGGCTACACCTTC. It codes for CASSPLHANSPYGYTF.

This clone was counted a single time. The CDR3 sequence: CASSKRQENTEAFF. CDR3 DNA: TGTGCCAGCAGCAAAAGACAGGAGAACACTGAAGCTTTCTTT. This sequence joins TRBV7-8 and TRBJ1-1, with D possibly matching TRBD1 (6 bases). The CDR3 spans 14 residues. The germline V and J ends were trimmed by 5 bases and 1 base, with 11 bases remaining between them. From germline, CDR1 is SGHVS and CDR2 FQNEAQ.

The CDR3 region is CASSFLRGGGETQYF. The CDR3 DNA follows: TGTGCCAGCAGCTTTCTGAGGGGGGGCGGGGAGACCCAGTACTTC. The genes are TRBV7-9 and TRBJ2-5; D possibly corresponds to TRBD2 (7 bases). The CDR3 length is 15 residues. Trimming pared 3 bases from V and 5 bases from J, leaving 16 bases between. CDR1 SEHNR and CDR2 FQNEAQ come from the germline V gene (reference sequence).

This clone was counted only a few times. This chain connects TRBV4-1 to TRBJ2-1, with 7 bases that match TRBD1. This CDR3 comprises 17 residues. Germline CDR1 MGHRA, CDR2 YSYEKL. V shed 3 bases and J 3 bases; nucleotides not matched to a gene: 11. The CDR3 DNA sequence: TGCGCCAGCAGCCAGATATTGACAGGGATGAACTACAATGAGCAGTTCTTC. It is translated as CASSQILTGMNYNEQFF.

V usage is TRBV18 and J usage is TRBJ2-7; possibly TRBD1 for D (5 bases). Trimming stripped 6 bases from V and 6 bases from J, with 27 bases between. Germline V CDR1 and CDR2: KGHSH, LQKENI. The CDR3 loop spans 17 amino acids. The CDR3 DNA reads TGTGCCAGCTCTCCCATCGACCGACAGAGACAAGATCCCGAGCAGTACTTC. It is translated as CASSPIDRQRQDPEQYF.

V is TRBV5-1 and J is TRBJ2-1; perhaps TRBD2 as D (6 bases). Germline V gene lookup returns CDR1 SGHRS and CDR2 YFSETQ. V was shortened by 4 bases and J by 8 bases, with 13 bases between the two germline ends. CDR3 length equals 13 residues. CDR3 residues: CASSRFREDEQFF. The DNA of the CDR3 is TGCGCCAGCAGCCGCTTCAGGGAGGATGAGCAGTTCTTC.

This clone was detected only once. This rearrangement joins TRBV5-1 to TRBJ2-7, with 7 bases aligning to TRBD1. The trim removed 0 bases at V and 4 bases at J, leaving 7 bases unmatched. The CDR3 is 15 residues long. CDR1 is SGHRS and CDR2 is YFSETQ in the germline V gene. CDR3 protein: CASSLDGTASYEQYF. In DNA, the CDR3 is TGCGCCAGCAGCTTGGATGGGACAGCTTCTTACGAGCAGTACTTC.

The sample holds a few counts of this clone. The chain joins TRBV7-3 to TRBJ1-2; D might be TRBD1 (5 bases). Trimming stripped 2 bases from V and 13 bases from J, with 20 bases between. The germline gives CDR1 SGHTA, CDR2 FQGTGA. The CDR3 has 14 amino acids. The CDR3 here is CASSLGPSRGIRTF. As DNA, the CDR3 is TGTGCCAGCAGCTTAGGCCCTTCTAGGGGAATTCGCACCTTC.

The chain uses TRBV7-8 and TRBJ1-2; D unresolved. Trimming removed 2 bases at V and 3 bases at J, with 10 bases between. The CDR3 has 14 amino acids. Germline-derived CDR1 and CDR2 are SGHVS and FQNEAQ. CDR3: CASSLSRRDYGYTF. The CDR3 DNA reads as TGTGCCAGCAGCTTATCCCGGCGGGACTATGGCTACACCTTC.

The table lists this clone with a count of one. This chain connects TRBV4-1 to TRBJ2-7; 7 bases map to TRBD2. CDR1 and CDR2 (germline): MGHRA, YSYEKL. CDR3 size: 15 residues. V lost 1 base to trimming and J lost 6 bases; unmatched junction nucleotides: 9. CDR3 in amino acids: CASSQAWMAGVEQYF. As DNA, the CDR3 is TGCGCCAGCAGCCAAGCCTGGATGGCGGGGGTCGAGCAGTACTTC.

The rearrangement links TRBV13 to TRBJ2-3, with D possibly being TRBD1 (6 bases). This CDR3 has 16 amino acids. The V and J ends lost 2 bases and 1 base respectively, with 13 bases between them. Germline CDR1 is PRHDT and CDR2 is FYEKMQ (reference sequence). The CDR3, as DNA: TGTGCCAGCAGCTTAATTCTACAGGGCCGCACAGATACGCAGTATTTT. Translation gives CASSLILQGRTDTQYF.

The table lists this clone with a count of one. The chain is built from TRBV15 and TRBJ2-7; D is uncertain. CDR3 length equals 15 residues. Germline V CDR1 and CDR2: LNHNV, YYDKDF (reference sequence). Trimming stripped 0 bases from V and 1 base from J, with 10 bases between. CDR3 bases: TGTGCCACCAGCAGAGATTTCCAGGATTCCTACGAGCAGTACTTC. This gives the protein CATSRDFQDSYEQYF. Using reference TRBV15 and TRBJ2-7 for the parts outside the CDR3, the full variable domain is DAMVIQNPRYQVTQFGKPVTLSCSQTLNHNVMYWYQQKSSQAPKLLFHYYDKDFNNEADTPDNFQSRRPNTSFCFLDIRSPGLGDTAMYLCATSRDFQDSYEQYFGPGTRLTVT.

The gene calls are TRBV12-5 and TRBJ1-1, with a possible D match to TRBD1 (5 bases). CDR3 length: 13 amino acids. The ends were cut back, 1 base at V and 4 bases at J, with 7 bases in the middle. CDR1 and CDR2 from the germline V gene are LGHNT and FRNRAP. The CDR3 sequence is CASGLGGGTEAFF. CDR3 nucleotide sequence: TGTGCTAGTGGTTTGGGCGGGGGCACTGAAGCTTTCTTT.

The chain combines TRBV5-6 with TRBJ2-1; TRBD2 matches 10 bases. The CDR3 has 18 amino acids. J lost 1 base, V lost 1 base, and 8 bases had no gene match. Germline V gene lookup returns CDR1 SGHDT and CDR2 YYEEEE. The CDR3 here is CASSLRWTSGQSYNEQFF. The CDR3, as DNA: TGTGCCAGCAGCTTGCGCTGGACTAGCGGTCAATCCTACAATGAGCAGTTCTTC.

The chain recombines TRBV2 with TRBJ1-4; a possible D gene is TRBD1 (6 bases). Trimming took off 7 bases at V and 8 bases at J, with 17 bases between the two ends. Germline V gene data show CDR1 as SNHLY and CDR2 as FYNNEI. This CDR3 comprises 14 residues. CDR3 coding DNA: TGTGCCAGCACCCTAACAGGGAGAGAAGAAAAACTGTTTTTT. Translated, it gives CASTLTGREEKLFF.

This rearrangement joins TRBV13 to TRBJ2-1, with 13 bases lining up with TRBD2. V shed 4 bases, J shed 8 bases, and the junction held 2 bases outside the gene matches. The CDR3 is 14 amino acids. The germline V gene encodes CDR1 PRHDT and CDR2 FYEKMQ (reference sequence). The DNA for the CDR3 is TGTGCCAGCAGCTCCGGGACTAGCGGGGATGAGCAGTTCTTC. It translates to CASSSGTSGDEQFF.

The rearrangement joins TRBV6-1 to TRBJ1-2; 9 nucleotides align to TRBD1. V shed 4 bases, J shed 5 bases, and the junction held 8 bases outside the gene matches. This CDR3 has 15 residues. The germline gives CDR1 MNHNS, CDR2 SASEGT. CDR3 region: CASSGYQGTGYGYTF. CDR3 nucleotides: TGTGCCAGCAGTGGATACCAGGGGACAGGGTATGGCTACACCTTC.

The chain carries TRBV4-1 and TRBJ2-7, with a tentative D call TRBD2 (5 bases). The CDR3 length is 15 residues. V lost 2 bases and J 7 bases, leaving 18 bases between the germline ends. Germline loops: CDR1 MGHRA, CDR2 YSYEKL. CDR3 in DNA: TGCGCCAGCAGCCAACGCGGGTACCGCTCACAAGAGCAGTACTTC. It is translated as CASSQRGYRSQEQYF.